The clone carrying this T cell receptor beta chain occurred a few times. Antigen unknown. This entry comes from a study of post-analysis software for immune sequencing data. Study as a whole: Included among the disease courses, which were recorded for the cohort, were relapsing-remitting, secondary progressive and progressive-relapsing multiple sclerosis. Study observations and caveats: In multiple sclerosis, normalized Chao1 diversity was significantly below that of controls. When patients were compared with controls, 4 or 5 TRBV segments were more frequent, TRBV5-6, TRBV5-1 and TRBV20-1 among them.

Unique molecular identifiers were built into the TCR beta cDNA libraries. Each CDR3 protein gets one entry after TCRdb re-called the PCR reads with MiXCR. This sample carries under 900,000 distinct CDR3 sequences, approximately 53% of them seen once, and the ten largest clones take 4.6%. The V gene lost 2 bases and the J gene lost 4 bases, with 12 bases spanning the gap. From germline, CDR1 is DFQATT and CDR2 SNEGSKA (reference sequence). This CDR3 spans 13 amino acids. The rearrangement links TRBV20-1 to TRBJ2-7; D might be TRBD2 (7 bases). The source of this sequence is a girl aged 10 to 17 with multiple sclerosis. The sample taken for sequencing was blood. CDR3 coding DNA: TGCAGTGCTAGATCGGGGGGCGGGTACGAGCAGTACTTC. Translation gives CSARSGGGYEQYF.